This T cell receptor beta chain was captured in a study of cytomegalovirus exposure and HLA in healthy donors. General observations from the study: While the bulk of TCR sequences proved rare, some public TCRs turned up in many donors.

In regard to this clone: Its matching antigen is unknown.

Researchers ran the PCR with 60 Vbeta and 13 Jbeta primers. Some clones are missing from TCRdb's copy, which holds only in-frame ones; the method was immunoSEQ multiplex PCR. The data show 110,000 to 150,000 clones, with about three quarters seen just once and approximately 4% held by the top ten. Germline CDR1 is SGHDN and CDR2 is FVKESK. The CDR3 is 12 amino acids. Trimming stripped 1 base from V and 7 bases from J, with 4 bases between. V usage is TRBV14 and J usage is TRBJ2-2; D unclear. Sequenced sample: PBMCs. This TCR was recovered from a male donor in good health and CMV-seronegative. The CDR3 sequence is CASSQAIGELFF. The CDR3 DNA sequence: TGTGCCAGCAGCCAAGCTATCGGGGAGCTGTTTTTT.